These 32 T cell receptor beta chains were sequenced from one sample in a study of beta chain features in type 1 diabetes. The isolated RNA, all of it, was reverse transcribed, so expressed TCRB transcripts were what got sequenced. Profiling relied on immunoSEQ multiplex PCR, and the TCRdb table lists in-frame clones only, not all of them. Here the sample spans about 160,000 clones, about 9.1% being singletons. Sequenced material: central memory CD4+ T cells from blood. All receptors derive from a woman between 18 and 29 years old in good health.

This chain joins TRBV28 and TRBJ2-5, with 8 bases aligning to TRBD1. The CDR3 totals 16 residues. Germline CDR1 is MDHEN and CDR2 is SYDVKM. The trim removed 7 bases at V and 5 bases at J, leaving 15 bases unmatched. The CDR3 here is CASNPGGQGVRETQYF. As DNA, the CDR3 is TGTGCCAGCAACCCCGGTGGACAGGGAGTGCGGGAGACCCAGTACTTC.

This clone has just a few counts. This chain uses TRBV6-5 with TRBJ2-7; 10 bases match TRBD2. The CDR3 is 16 amino acids. CDR1 MNHEY and CDR2 SVGAGI come from the germline V gene. V was clipped by 0 bases and J by 3 bases; unmatched bases: 5. The CDR3 DNA reads TGTGCCAGCAGTTACTCGATTAGCGGGAGGAACTACGAGCAGTACTTC. This sequence encodes CASSYSISGRNYEQYF.

This clone was seen more than once but under ten times. The chain employs TRBV5-1 and TRBJ1-4, with 8 bases matching TRBD1. The CDR3 has 15 residues. CDR1 and CDR2 (germline): SGHRS, YFSETQ. The ends lost 1 base at V and 7 bases at J; junction bases unmatched: 6. The CDR3 loop reads CASSLYQGAVEKLFF. The CDR3 nucleotides read TGCGCCAGCAGCTTGTATCAGGGGGCTGTTGAAAAACTGTTTTTT.

The chain is built from TRBV28 and TRBJ1-1, with TRBD1 as a possible D gene (5 bases). Trimming shortened V by 5 bases and J by 5 bases, and 21 bases separated the two germline ends. Germline V gene sequence: CDR1 MDHEN, CDR2 SYDVKM. There are 16 residues in the CDR3. CDR3 sequence reads: CASSIPGEGEDTEAFF. The CDR3 DNA is TGTGCCAGCAGTATCCCCGGAGAAGGGGAGGATACTGAAGCTTTCTTT.

This clone was seen a few times. This rearrangement joins TRBV7-9 to TRBJ2-4; 8 nucleotides align to TRBD1. CDR3 length equals 13 residues. The V gene end was trimmed by 5 bases and the J gene end by 5 bases; junction bases not matched to a gene: 2. From germline, CDR1 is SEHNR and CDR2 FQNEAQ (reference sequence). CDR3 region: CASSQTGENIQYF. The CDR3 region has the DNA TGTGCCAGCAGCCAGACAGGGGAAAACATTCAGTACTTC.

V and J are TRBV4-2 and TRBJ2-5; TRBD1 agrees at 9 bases. J lost 4 bases, V lost 0 bases, and 6 bases had no gene match. The CDR3 is made up of 16 amino acids. The V gene's germline CDR1 is LGHNA and CDR2 YNFKEQ. The CDR3 protein is CASSQDGGTGRETQYF. CDR3 nucleotide sequence: TGTGCCAGCAGCCAAGATGGGGGGACAGGGAGAGAGACCCAGTACTTC.

This clone was seen a few times. This chain connects TRBV5-1 to TRBJ2-1; no clear D. This CDR3 comprises 15 residues. Germline V gene sequence: CDR1 SGHRS, CDR2 YFSETQ. V lost 0 bases and J 1 base, leaving 8 bases between the germline ends. CDR3 sequence: CASSLVISSYNEQFF. The CDR3 DNA reads as TGCGCCAGCAGCTTGGTGATCAGTTCCTACAATGAGCAGTTCTTC.

The V gene is TRBV5-8, the J gene TRBJ2-5, with 8 positions matching TRBD1. V lost 4 bases to trimming and J lost 4 bases; unmatched junction nucleotides: 9. The CDR3 loop spans 15 amino acids. The germline CDR1 and CDR2 sequences are SGHTS and YDEGEE. Here the CDR3 reads CASSPPGTGPETQYF. For the CDR3, the DNA is TGTGCCAGCAGCCCCCCTGGGACAGGCCCAGAGACCCAGTACTTC.

This clone was counted between two and nine times. The rearrangement joins TRBV14 to TRBJ2-5; D is perhaps TRBD1 (5 bases). V dropped 4 bases and J dropped 5 bases, with 11 bases sitting between them. Germline lookup yields CDR1 SGHDN and CDR2 FVKESK. This CDR3 contains 13 residues. The CDR3 protein is CASSLYPGETQYF. CDR3 bases: TGTGCCAGCAGCCTATACCCAGGGGAGACCCAGTACTTC.

J is TRBJ2-2 and V is TRBV5-6; 7 bases are shared with TRBD1. CDR1 is SGHDT, CDR2 YYEEEE, per germline. J lost 4 bases, V lost 4 bases, and 4 bases had no gene match. The CDR3 sequence is 14 residues long. CDR3 DNA sequence: TGTGCCAGCAGCGACACAGGGGCCACCGGGGAGCTGTTTTTT. The encoded protein is CASSDTGATGELFF.

This clone was recorded at least ten times. This chain links TRBV7-2 with TRBJ2-7; 12 nucleotides match TRBD2. Germline lookup yields CDR1 SGHTA and CDR2 FQGNSA. The CDR3 runs to 15 residues. Unmatched junction bases numbered 4, after V lost 1 base and J lost 6 bases. As DNA, the CDR3 is TGTGCCAGCAGCTTAGTTGGGACTAGCGGGCTCGAGCAGTACTTC. Translated, it gives CASSLVGTSGLEQYF.

The V and J genes are TRBV6-5 and TRBJ2-3; the D gene is possibly TRBD1 (5 bases). Trimming took off 4 bases at V and 0 bases at J, with 8 bases between the two ends. The CDR3 length is 14 residues. CDR1 is MNHEY, CDR2 SVGAGI, per germline. Written as DNA, the CDR3 is TGTGCCAGCAGTTCGCAGGGAAGCACAGATACGCAGTATTTT. Amino acids: CASSSQGSTDTQYF.

This clone has a handful of counts. The V call is TRBV5-1, the J call TRBJ2-2, with 8 bases identical to TRBD2. The germline CDR1 and CDR2 sequences are SGHRS and YFSETQ. The CDR3 length is 16 residues. V lost 0 bases to trimming and J lost 1 base; unmatched junction nucleotides: 2. The DNA of the CDR3 is TGCGCCAGCAGCTTGGTTCTAGCGGGGAACACCGGGGAGCTGTTTTTT. Its protein is CASSLVLAGNTGELFF.

The chain is built from TRBV16 and TRBJ1-2; no clear D gene. Trimming took 4 bases from V and 8 from J, leaving 11 bases between them. Germline loops: CDR1 KGHSY, CDR2 FQNENV. CDR3 size: 12 residues. CDR3 residues: CASSLTGRGYTF. DNA of the CDR3: TGTGCCAGCAGCCTAACGGGTAGAGGCTACACCTTC.

In its sample, this clone was seen a few times. The chain has TRBV27 and TRBJ2-5; 9 bases match TRBD2. CDR1 and CDR2 from the germline V gene are MNHEY and SMNVEV (reference sequence). V shed 3 bases and J 4 bases; nucleotides not matched to a gene: 6. The CDR3 runs to 15 residues. The CDR3 DNA reads TGTGCCAGCAGTTTGGGCGGGGGGGCCGGAGAGACCCAGTACTTC. This sequence encodes CASSLGGGAGETQYF.

The table lists this clone with a few counts. V usage is TRBV5-1 and J usage is TRBJ2-5; 10 positions match TRBD2. The V and J ends lost 0 bases and 1 base, in that order; junction bases with no gene match: 9. This CDR3 contains 18 residues. The V gene's germline CDR1 is SGHRS and CDR2 YFSETQ. DNA of the CDR3: TGCGCCAGCAGCTTGGGGGCTAGCGGGGGAGTCAGCCAAGAGACCCAGTACTTC. Amino acids: CASSLGASGGVSQETQYF.

The rearrangement links TRBV30 to TRBJ2-5; 8 nucleotides agree with TRBD1. Germline V gene data show CDR1 as GTSNPN and CDR2 as SVGIG (reference sequence). The CDR3 spans 13 residues. V shed 2 bases and J 4 bases; nucleotides not matched to a gene: 3. Here the CDR3 reads CAWSTQGGETQYF. CDR3 bases: TGTGCCTGGAGTACACAGGGGGGAGAGACCCAGTACTTC.

CDR3: CASSFGYGYTF. In DNA form, the CDR3 reads TGTGCCAGCAGCTTCGGCTATGGCTACACCTTC. The chain combines TRBV5-6 with TRBJ1-2, with D hard to call. Germline V gene lookup returns CDR1 SGHDT and CDR2 YYEEEE. The CDR3 extends over 11 amino acids. With 2 bases removed from V and 4 bases from J, the gap between germline ends came to 3 bases.

The V and J genes are TRBV29-1 and TRBJ2-3; 7 bases map to TRBD1. Unmatched junction bases numbered 11, after V lost 6 bases and J lost 5 bases. The CDR3 is made up of 14 amino acids. Germline V gene lookup returns CDR1 SQVTM and CDR2 ANQGSEA. The DNA of the CDR3 is TGCAGCGTGACGGGACAGAGCGGCGGAGATACGCAGTATTTT. This translates into CSVTGQSGGDTQYF.

The rearrangement joins TRBV6-1 to TRBJ2-7, with 10 nucleotides matching TRBD1. CDR1 MNHNS and CDR2 SASEGT come from the germline V gene. J lost 5 bases, V lost 7 bases, and 5 bases had no gene match. The CDR3 covers 13 residues. Here the CDR3 reads CASNRDRGHEQYF. In DNA, the CDR3 is TGTGCCAGCAACCGGGACAGGGGACACGAGCAGTACTTC.

This clone showed up just a few times. This chain connects TRBV4-3 to TRBJ2-2; D unclear. Germline lookup yields CDR1 LGHNA and CDR2 YSLEER. V lost 0 bases and J lost 4, with 9 bases in between. The CDR3 has 15 amino acids. Here the CDR3 reads CASSQDERVTGELFF. In DNA, the CDR3 is TGCGCCAGCAGCCAAGATGAACGGGTCACCGGGGAGCTGTTTTTT.

This rearrangement joins TRBV7-9 to TRBJ1-1; possibly TRBD1 for D (6 bases). This CDR3 contains 14 residues. V was trimmed by 5 bases and J by 1 base, leaving 11 bases between them. Germline V lookup: CDR1 SEHNR, CDR2 FQNEAQ (reference sequence). CDR3 sequence reads: CASSQKGQNTEAFF. CDR3 DNA: TGTGCCAGCAGCCAAAAGGGACAGAACACTGAAGCTTTCTTT.

V is TRBV7-6 and J is TRBJ2-1, with 14 bases identical to TRBD2. Germline V lookup: CDR1 SGHVS, CDR2 FNYEAQ. Trimming cost V 6 bases and J 8 bases; bases outside gene matches: 9. The length of the CDR3 is 16 residues. The CDR3 coding sequence is TGTGCCAGCAGTCAACCGGGACTAGCGGGAGAGGATGAGCAGTTCTTC. Encoded protein: CASSQPGLAGEDEQFF.

The sample holds a few counts of this clone. J is TRBJ1-5 and V is TRBV28; TRBD1 is a possible D gene (5 bases). CDR1 and CDR2 from the germline V gene are MDHEN and SYDVKM. Trimming cost V 6 bases and J 7 bases, with 10 bases left between them. The length of the CDR3 is 12 residues. CDR3 protein: CASSQGFQPQHF. The CDR3 DNA sequence: TGTGCCAGCAGCCAGGGATTCCAGCCCCAGCATTTT. Using reference TRBV28 and TRBJ1-5 for the parts outside the CDR3, the full variable domain is DVKVTQSSRYLVKRTGEKVFLECVQDMDHENMFWYRQDPGLGLRLIYFSYDVKMKEKGDIPEGYSVSREKKERFSLILESASTNQTSMYLCASSQGFQPQHFGDGTRLSIL.

This clone occurred a few times. V is TRBV5-1 and J is TRBJ1-1, with 9 nucleotides matching TRBD1. The CDR3 spans 16 residues. CDR1 and CDR2 (germline): SGHRS, YFSETQ. V shed 0 bases, J shed 14 bases, and the junction held 17 bases outside the gene matches. CDR3 bases: TGCGCCAGCAGCTTGGCAATGGGACAGGGAAGGATTAAAGAATTCTTT. It is translated as CASSLAMGQGRIKEFF.

Remarks on this clone: Other DNA sequences from this sample encode an identical CDR3 as well. This CDR3 reads CASSLGHPNTEAFF. Here the CDR3 DNA reads TGCGCCAGCAGCTTGGGACACCCGAACACTGAAGCTTTCTTT. The chain has TRBV5-1 and TRBJ1-1; D is unresolved. In germline, CDR1 is SGHRS, CDR2 YFSETQ. CDR3 length equals 14 residues. V lost 0 bases and J lost 1, with 7 bases in between.

To note about this clone: The junction does not match germline at one end; this may be a read error. The V gene is TRBV7-9, the J gene TRBJ2-1; TRBD2 matches at 9 bases. The CDR3 runs to 13 residues. Per germline, CDR1 SEHNR and CDR2 FQNEAQ (reference sequence). CDR3: CASSLPNGGGGIF. The CDR3 nucleotides read TGTGCCAGCAGCTTACCCAACGGCGGGGGGGGTATCTTC.

The chain recombines TRBV27 with TRBJ1-1, with D tentatively TRBD1 (5 bases). CDR3 length equals 14 residues. Between the trimmed V and J ends, which lost 0 bases and 5 bases, there was a span of 10 bases. Germline CDR1 is MNHEY and CDR2 is SMNVEV (reference sequence). CDR3 nucleotide sequence: TGTGCCAGCAGTTTATCCGGGGGGGTGACTGAAGCTTTCTTT. It specifies CASSLSGGVTEAFF.

This clone has just a few counts. The chain joins TRBV30 to TRBJ1-1; 9 positions match TRBD1. The CDR3 sequence is 13 residues long. CDR1 is GTSNPN and CDR2 is SVGIG in the germline V gene (reference sequence). V shed 3 bases and J 1 base; nucleotides not matched to a gene: 0. The CDR3 is CAWRDRGNTEAFF. CDR3 sequence (DNA): TGTGCCTGGAGGGACAGGGGGAACACTGAAGCTTTCTTT.

This chain connects TRBV7-9 to TRBJ2-1; 9 bases match TRBD2. The CDR3 runs to 16 residues. Per germline, CDR1 SEHNR and CDR2 FQNEAQ (reference sequence). J lost 9 bases, V lost 4 bases, and 13 bases had no gene match. The CDR3 region has the DNA TGTGCCAGCAGCTCCCGACCTGCGGGAGGGTGGGGTGAGCAGTTCTTC. Translating gives CASSSRPAGGWGEQFF. Together with reference TRBV7-9 and TRBJ2-1, the CDR3 gives the full variable domain: DTGVSQNPRHKITKRGQNVTFRCDPISEHNRLYWYRQTLGQGPEFLTYFQNEAQLEKSRLLSDRFSAERPKGSFSTLEIQRTEQGDSAMYLCASSSRPAGGWGEQFFGPGTRLTVL.

This clone turned up a few times. The gene calls are TRBV2 and TRBJ2-7, with 12 bases aligning to TRBD2. This CDR3 contains 15 residues. Germline CDR1 reads SNHLY; CDR2 reads FYNNEI. The V gene end was trimmed by 3 bases and the J gene end by 7 bases; junction bases not matched to a gene: 7. This CDR3 is CASSERTSGTEEQYF. The CDR3 coding sequence is TGTGCCAGCAGTGAGCGGACTAGCGGGACGGAGGAGCAGTACTTC.

This clone has just a few counts. The chain has TRBV30 and TRBJ2-6; D remains unclear. V shed 4 bases and J shed 6 bases, with 4 bases lying between them. Germline V CDR1 and CDR2: GTSNPN, SVGIG (reference sequence). The CDR3 spans 11 residues. This chain's CDR3 is CAWTVANVLTF. The CDR3 DNA is TGTGCCTGGACGGTGGCCAACGTCCTGACTTTC.